This T cell receptor (beta chain) is from a study of blood T cell repertoires in COVID-19. V was clipped by 0 bases and J by 0 bases, with 8 bases between them. Looked up from germline, CDR1 is MNHEY and CDR2 is SMNVEV (reference sequence). The CDR3 consists of 15 residues. Here immunoSEQ multiplex PCR was the method, and the copy in TCRdb shows in-frame clones only, minus some. The table shows some 180,000 clones, with approximately 91% occurring only once. The specimen was peripheral blood. This chain links TRBV27 with TRBJ1-2, with unresolved D. The source is a man aged 18 to 35 with COVID-19, enrolled during active disease. The CDR3: CASSLSGVTNYGYTF. The CDR3 nucleotides are TGTGCCAGCAGTTTATCCGGGGTGACTAACTATGGCTACACCTTC.